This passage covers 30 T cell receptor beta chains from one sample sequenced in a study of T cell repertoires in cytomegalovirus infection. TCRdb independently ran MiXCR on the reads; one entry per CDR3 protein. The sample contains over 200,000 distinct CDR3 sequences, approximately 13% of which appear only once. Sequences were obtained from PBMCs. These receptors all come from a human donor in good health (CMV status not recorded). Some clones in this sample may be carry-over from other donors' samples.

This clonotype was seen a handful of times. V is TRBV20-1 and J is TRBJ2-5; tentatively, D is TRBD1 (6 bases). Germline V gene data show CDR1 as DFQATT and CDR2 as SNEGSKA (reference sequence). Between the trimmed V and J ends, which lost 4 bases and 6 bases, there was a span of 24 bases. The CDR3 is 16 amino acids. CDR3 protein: CSANREYTALLKTQYF. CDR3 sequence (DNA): TGCAGTGCTAACAGGGAATATACGGCCCTCTTGAAGACCCAGTACTTC.

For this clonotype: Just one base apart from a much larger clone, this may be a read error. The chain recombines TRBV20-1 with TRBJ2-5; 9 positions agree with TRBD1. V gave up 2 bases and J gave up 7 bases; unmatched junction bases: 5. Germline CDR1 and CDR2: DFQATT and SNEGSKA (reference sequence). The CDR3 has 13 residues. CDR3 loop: CSARQDRGVTQYF. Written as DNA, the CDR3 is TGCAGTGCTAGACAGGACAGGGGCGTGACCCAGTACTTC.

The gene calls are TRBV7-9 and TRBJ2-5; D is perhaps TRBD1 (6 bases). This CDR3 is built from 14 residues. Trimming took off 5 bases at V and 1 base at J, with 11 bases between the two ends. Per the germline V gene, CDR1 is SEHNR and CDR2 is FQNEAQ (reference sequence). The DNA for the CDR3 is TGTGCCAGCAGCACAACGACAGGCCAAGAGACCCAGTACTTC. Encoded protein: CASSTTTGQETQYF.

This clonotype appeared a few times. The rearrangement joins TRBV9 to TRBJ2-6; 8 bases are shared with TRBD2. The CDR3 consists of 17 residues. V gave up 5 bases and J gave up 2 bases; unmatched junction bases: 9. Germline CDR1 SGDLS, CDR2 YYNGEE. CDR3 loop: CASSAPREGPGANVLTF. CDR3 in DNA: TGTGCCAGCAGTGCCCCCCGGGAGGGCCCTGGGGCCAACGTCCTGACTTTC. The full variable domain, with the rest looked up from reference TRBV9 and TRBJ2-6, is DSGVTQTPKHLITATGQRVTLRCSPRSGDLSVYWYQQSLDQGLQFLIQYYNGEERAKGNILERFSAQQFPDLHSELNLSSLELGDSALYFCASSAPREGPGANVLTFGAGSRLTVL.

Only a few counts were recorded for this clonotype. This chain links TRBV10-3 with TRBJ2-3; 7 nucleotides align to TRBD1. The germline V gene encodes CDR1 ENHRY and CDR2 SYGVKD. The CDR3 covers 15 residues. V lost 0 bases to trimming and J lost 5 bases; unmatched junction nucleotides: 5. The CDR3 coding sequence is TGTGCCATCAGTGAGTCGAGGACAGGACTAGATACGCAGTATTTT. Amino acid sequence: CAISESRTGLDTQYF.

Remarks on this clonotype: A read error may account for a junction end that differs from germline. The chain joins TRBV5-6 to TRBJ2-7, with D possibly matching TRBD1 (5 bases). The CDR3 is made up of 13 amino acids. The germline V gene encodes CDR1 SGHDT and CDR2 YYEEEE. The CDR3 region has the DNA TGTGCCAGCAGCTACAGGAGCTCCTACGAGCTGTACTTC. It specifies CASSYRSSYELYF.

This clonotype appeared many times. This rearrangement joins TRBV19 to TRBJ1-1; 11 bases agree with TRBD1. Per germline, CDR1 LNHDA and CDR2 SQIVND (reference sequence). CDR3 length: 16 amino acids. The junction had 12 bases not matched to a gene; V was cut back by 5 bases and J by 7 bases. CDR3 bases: TGTGCCAGTAGTCCAACCCGGGACAGGGGGTTTGTTGAAGCTTTCTTT. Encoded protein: CASSPTRDRGFVEAFF.

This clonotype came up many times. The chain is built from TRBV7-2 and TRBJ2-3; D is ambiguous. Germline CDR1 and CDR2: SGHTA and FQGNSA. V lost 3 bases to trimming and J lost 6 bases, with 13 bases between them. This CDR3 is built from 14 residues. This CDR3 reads CASSFAWGRDTQYF. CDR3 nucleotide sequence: TGTGCCAGCAGCTTTGCGTGGGGAAGGGATACGCAGTATTTT.

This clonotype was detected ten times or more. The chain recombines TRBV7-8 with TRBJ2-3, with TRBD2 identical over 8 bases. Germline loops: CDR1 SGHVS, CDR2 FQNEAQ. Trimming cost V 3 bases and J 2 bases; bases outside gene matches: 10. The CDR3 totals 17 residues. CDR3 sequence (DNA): TGTGCCAGCAGCTTGCGCCGGGGGGGCCTTCCCACAGATACGCAGTATTTT. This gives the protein CASSLRRGGLPTDTQYF.

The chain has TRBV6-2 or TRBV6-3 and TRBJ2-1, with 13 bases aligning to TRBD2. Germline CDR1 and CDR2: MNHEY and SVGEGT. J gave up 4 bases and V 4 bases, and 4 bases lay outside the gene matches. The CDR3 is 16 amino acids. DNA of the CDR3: TGTGCCAGCAGTTCGGGGACTAGCGGGATATACAATGAGCAGTTCTTC. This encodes CASSSGTSGIYNEQFF.

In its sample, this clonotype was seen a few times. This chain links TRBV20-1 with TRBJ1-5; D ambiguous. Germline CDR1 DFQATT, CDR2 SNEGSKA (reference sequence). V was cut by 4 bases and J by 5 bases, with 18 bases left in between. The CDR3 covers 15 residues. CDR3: CSATEPKGGHQPQHF. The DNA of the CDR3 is TGCAGTGCTACGGAACCCAAGGGAGGTCATCAGCCCCAGCATTTT.

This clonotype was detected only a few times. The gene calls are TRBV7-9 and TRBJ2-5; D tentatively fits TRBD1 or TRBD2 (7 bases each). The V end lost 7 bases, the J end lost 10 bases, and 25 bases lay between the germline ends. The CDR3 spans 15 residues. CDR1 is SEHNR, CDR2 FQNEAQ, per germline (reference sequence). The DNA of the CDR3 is TGTGCCAGCACCCTAGGGACAGCTCTCCGGGGGGACCAGTACTTC. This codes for CASTLGTALRGDQYF.

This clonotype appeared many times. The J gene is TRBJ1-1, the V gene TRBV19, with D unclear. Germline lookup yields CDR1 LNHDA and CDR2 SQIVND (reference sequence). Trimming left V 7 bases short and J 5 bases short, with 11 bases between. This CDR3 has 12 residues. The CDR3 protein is CASNIGGTEAFF. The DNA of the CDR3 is TGTGCCAGTAATATCGGAGGGACTGAAGCTTTCTTT.

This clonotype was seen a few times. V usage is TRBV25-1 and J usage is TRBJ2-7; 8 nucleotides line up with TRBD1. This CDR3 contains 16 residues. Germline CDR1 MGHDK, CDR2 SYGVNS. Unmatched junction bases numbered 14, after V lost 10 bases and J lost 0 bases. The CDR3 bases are TGTGCCATCCCCTCAGGACAGGGCTTTTACTCCTACGAGCAGTACTTC. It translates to CAIPSGQGFYSYEQYF.

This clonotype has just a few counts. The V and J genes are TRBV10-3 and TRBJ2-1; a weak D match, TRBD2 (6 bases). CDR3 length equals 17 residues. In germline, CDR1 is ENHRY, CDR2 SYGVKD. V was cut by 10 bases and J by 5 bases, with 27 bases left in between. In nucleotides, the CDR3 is TGTGCCAGCAGCGGGTTGTCTACCCGGACTCGTAACAATGAGCAGTTCTTC. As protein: CASSGLSTRTRNNEQFF.

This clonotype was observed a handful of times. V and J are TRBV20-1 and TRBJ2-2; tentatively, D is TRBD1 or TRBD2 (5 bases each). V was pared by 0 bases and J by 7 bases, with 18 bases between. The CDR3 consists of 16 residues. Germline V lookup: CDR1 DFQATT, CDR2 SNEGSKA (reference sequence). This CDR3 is CSARDGPGTINGELFF. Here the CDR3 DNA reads TGCAGTGCTAGAGATGGACCGGGGACGATAAACGGGGAGCTGTTTTTT.

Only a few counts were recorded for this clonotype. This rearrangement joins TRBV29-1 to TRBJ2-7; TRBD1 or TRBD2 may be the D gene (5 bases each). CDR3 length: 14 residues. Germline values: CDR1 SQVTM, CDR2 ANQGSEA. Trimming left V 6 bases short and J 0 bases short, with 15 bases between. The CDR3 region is CSVTGTESSYEQYF. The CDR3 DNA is TGCAGCGTAACCGGGACGGAGAGCTCCTACGAGCAGTACTTC.

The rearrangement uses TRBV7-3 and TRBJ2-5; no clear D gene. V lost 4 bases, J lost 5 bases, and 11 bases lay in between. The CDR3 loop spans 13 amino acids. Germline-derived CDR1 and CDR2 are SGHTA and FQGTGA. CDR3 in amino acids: CASSSKHSETQYF. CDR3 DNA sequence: TGTGCCAGCAGCTCGAAGCATTCGGAGACCCAGTACTTC.

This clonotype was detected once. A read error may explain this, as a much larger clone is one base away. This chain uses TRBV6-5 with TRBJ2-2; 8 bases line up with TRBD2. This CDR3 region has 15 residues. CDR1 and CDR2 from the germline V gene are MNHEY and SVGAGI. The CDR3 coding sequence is TGTGCCAGCAGAGGGGCGGGGGGAAACACCGGGAAGCTGTTTTTT. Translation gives CASRGAGGNTGKLFF.

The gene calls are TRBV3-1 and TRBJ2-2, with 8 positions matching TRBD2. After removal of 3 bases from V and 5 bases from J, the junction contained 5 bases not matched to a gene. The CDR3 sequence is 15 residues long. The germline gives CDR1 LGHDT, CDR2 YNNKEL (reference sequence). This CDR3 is CASSQTSVRTGELFF. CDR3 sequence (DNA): TGTGCCAGCAGCCAGACTAGCGTTCGGACCGGGGAGCTGTTTTTT.

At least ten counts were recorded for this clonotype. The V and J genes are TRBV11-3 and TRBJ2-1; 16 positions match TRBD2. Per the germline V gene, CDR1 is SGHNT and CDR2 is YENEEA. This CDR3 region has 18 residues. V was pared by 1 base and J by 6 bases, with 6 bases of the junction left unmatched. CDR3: CASSLASGTSGRGNEQFF. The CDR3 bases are TGTGCCAGCAGCTTAGCCTCCGGGACTAGCGGGAGGGGCAATGAGCAGTTCTTC.

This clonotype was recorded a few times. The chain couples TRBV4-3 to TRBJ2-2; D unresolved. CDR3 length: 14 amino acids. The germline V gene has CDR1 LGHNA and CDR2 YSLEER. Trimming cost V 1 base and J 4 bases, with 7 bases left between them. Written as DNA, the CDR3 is TGCGCCAGCAGCCAAGTAGCTATCACCGGGGAGCTGTTTTTT. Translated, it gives CASSQVAITGELFF.

CDR3 protein: CASSGRTGPYNEQFF. In nucleotides, the CDR3 is TGTGCCAGCAGCGGCCGGACAGGGCCCTACAATGAGCAGTTCTTC. The chain links TRBV9 to TRBJ2-1, with 8 bases lining up with TRBD1. The germline CDR1 and CDR2 sequences are SGDLS and YYNGEE. There are 15 residues in the CDR3. J was trimmed by 2 bases and V by 3 bases; bases with no gene match: 4. The variable domain in full, completed from reference TRBV9 and TRBJ2-1, reads DSGVTQTPKHLITATGQRVTLRCSPRSGDLSVYWYQQSLDQGLQFLIQYYNGEERAKGNILERFSAQQFPDLHSELNLSSLELGDSALYFCASSGRTGPYNEQFFGPGTRLTVL.

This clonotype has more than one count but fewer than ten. The CDR3 coding sequence is TGTGCCAGCAGTCCCCGGACTAGCGGGCACACAGATACGCAGTATTTT. Its protein product is CASSPRTSGHTDTQYF. The chain uses TRBV28 and TRBJ2-3; TRBD2 matches 11 bases. CDR3 size: 16 residues. Germline values: CDR1 MDHEN, CDR2 SYDVKM. J was trimmed by 2 bases and V by 5 bases; bases with no gene match: 6. The full variable domain, its missing parts supplied by reference TRBV28 and TRBJ2-3, is DVKVTQSSRYLVKRTGEKVFLECVQDMDHENMFWYRQDPGLGLRLIYFSYDVKMKEKGDIPEGYSVSREKKERFSLILESASTNQTSMYLCASSPRTSGHTDTQYFGPGTRLTVL.

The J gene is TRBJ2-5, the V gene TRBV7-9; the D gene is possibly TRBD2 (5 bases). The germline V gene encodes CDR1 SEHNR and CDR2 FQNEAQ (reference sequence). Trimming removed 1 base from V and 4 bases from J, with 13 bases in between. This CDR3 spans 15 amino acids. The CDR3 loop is CASSLVEEDRETQYF. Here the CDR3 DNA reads TGTGCCAGCAGCTTAGTGGAGGAGGATCGAGAGACCCAGTACTTC.

CDR3 bases: TGTGCCAGCAGCAACCCGGGACCCACAAATGAGCAGTTCTTC. Translated, it gives CASSNPGPTNEQFF. The chain combines TRBV5-4 with TRBJ2-1; the D call may be TRBD1 or TRBD2 (5 bases each). V was cut by 4 bases and J by 7 bases, with 15 bases left in between. The germline CDR1 and CDR2 sequences are SGHNT and YYREEE (reference sequence). This CDR3 has 14 residues.

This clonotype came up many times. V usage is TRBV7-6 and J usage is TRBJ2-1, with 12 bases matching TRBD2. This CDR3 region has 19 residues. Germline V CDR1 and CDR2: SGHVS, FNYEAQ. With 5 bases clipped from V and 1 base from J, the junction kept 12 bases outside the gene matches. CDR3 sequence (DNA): TGTGCCAGCAGCCATTCGACTAGCGGGGGAACCTGGTCCTACAATGAGCAGTTCTTC. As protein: CASSHSTSGGTWSYNEQFF.

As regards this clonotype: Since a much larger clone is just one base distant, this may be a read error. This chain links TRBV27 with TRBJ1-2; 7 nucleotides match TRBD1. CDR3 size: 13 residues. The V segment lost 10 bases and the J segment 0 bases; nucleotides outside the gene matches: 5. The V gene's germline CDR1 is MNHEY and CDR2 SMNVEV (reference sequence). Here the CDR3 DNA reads TGTGCCAACAGGGGCCGAGCTAACTATGGCTACACCTTC. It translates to CANRGRANYGYTF.

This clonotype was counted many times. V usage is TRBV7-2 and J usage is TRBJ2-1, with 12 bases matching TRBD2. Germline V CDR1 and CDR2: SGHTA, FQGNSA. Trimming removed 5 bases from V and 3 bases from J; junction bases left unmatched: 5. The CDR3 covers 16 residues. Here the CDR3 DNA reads TGTGCCAGCAGCAGAGAACTAGCGGGGGGCTACAATGAGCAGTTCTTC. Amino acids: CASSRELAGGYNEQFF. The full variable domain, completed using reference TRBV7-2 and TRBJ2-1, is GAGVSQSPSNKVTEKGKDVELRCDPISGHTALYWYRQSLGQGLEFLIYFQGNSAPDKSGLPSDRFSAERTGGSVSTLTIQRTQQEDSAVYLCASSRELAGGYNEQFFGPGTRLTVL.

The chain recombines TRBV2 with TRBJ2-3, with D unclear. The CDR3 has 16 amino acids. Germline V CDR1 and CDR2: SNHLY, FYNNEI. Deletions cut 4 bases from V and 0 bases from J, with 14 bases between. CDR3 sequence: CASSVLSLGSTDTQYF. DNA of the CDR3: TGTGCCAGCAGTGTATTGAGTTTAGGTAGCACAGATACGCAGTATTTT.